The T cell receptor (beta chain) described here comes from a study of blood T cell repertoires in COVID-19. The table came from immunoSEQ multiplex PCR; TCRdb's copy has only in-frame clones and leaves some out. Among 200,000 to 250,000 clones listed, less than 85% were seen once. Sequenced: PBMCs or T cells enriched from blood (not recorded which). The receptor's source is a man in his 60s who had recovered from COVID-19.

The CDR3: CASSADRDYGYTF. CDR3 DNA: TGTGCCAGCTCAGCGGACAGGGACTATGGCTACACCTTC. The J gene is TRBJ1-2, the V gene TRBV18, with 8 positions matching TRBD1. This CDR3 region has 13 residues. CDR1 and CDR2 from the germline V gene are KGHSH and LQKENI. V gave up 5 bases and J gave up 3 bases; unmatched junction bases: 2. Supplemented by reference TRBV18 and TRBJ1-2, the full variable domain reads NAGVMQNPRHLVRRRGQEARLRCSPMKGHSHVYWYRQLPEEGLKFMVYLQKENIIDESGMPKERFSAEFPKEGPSILRIQQVVRGDSAAYFCASSADRDYGYTFGSGTRLTVV.